The entry below gives a single T cell receptor (beta chain) sequence along with its context. The V and J ends lost 3 bases and 1 base respectively, with 7 bases between them. The CDR3 is made up of 14 amino acids. Germline CDR1 MNHEY, CDR2 SMNVEV (reference sequence). This record comes from a study of blood T cell repertoires in COVID-19. About the study: COVID-19 samples from acute and convalescent phases originated in the United States, Italy and Spain. In each case, the material was cDNA or gDNA derived from T cells, B-cell-depleted T cells, or PBMCs.

Per the authors' pipeline: Nucleated cell number was recorded as an estimate derived from reference gene primer amplification. Using immunoSEQ multiplex PCR, the repertoire was profiled, and TCRdb retains in-frame clones only, with some absent. For V, J and clone size, that table is used; D and trimming come from the DNA. Of approximately 25,000 clones listed, 82% are singletons. This TCR derives from a human donor in a cohort sampled during active COVID-19. The V gene is TRBV27, the J gene TRBJ1-3, with a possible D match to TRBD1 (5 bases). Source material: peripheral blood. The CDR3 here is CASSFAGSGNTIYF. The CDR3 DNA follows: TGTGCCAGCAGTTTTGCAGGGTCTGGAAACACCATATATTTT.